This note documents a single T cell receptor beta chain sequence. Antigen: not known. This CDR3 is built from 11 residues. Trimming removed 6 bases at V and 8 bases at J, with 10 bases between. The germline CDR1 and CDR2 sequences are SGHAT and FQNNGV. These data come from a study of long-term antiretroviral therapy in people with HIV. Study at large: Collection of the earliest samples took place about a decade ahead of the 2015 immediate-ART recommendation.

Findings and limits, study-wide: Diversity measured after ART increased yet remained under transplant donor controls.

Researchers report immunoSEQ v3.0 was run at survey level. TCRdb keeps only in-frame clones here, not all; method: immunoSEQ multiplex PCR. The repertoire holds 28,000 or so clones, roughly 88% seen once, with around 4% in the top ten. The clonotype originates from a woman under 30 with HIV. The rearrangement joins TRBV11-2 to TRBJ1-2; the D gene is possibly TRBD1 (5 bases). Sample: unsorted PBMCs, taken 0.5 years after starting antiretroviral therapy. CDR3 DNA: TGTGCCAGCAGTTCCACAGGAGGCTACACCTTC. It specifies CASSSTGGYTF.